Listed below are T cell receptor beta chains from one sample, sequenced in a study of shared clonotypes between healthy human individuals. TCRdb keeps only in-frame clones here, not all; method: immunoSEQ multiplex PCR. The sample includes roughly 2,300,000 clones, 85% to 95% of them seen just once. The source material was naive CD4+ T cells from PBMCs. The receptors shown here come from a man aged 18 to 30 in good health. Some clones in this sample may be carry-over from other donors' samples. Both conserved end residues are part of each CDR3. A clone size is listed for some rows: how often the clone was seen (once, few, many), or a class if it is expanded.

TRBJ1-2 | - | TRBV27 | CASSQTGGGGYTF
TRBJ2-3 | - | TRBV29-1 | CSVARRDSTDTQYF
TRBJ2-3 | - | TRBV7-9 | CASSPRGLQDTQYF
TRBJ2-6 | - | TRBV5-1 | CASSPDRGGANVLTF
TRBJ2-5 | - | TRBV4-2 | CASSALAEETQYF
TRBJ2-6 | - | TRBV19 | CASSRGTGVPGANVLTF
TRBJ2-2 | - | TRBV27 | CASSLFAGLANTGELFF
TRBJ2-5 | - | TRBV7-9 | CASSSWTVQETQYF
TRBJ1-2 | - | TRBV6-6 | CASSFNRAHGYTF
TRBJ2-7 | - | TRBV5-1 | CASSPSIGDEQYF
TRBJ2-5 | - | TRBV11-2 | CASSQQGPETQYF
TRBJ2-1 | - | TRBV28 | CASSINNEQFF
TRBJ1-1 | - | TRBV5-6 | CASSFRSVANTEAFF
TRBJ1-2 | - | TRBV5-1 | CASSLGPVGYGYTF
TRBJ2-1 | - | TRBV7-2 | CASSLTGESGEFF
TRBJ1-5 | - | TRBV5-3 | CARARGQYKPDNSNQPQHF
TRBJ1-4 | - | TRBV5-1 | CASSFIGQGSEKLFF
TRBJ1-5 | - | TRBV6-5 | CASSTGNQPQHF
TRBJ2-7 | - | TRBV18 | CASSPQGAISYEQYF
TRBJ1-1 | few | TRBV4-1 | CASSQALQGVRGNTEAFF
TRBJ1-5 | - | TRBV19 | CASSISVWRRTNSNQPQHF
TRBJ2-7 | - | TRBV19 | CASSRGYEQYF
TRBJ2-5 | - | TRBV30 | CAWSVGGQETQYF
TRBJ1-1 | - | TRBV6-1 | CASSEFGQGDTEAFF